These 26 T cell receptor beta chains were sequenced from one sample in a study of cytomegalovirus exposure and HLA in healthy donors. The repertoire was sequenced with immunoSEQ multiplex PCR; TCRdb's copy has only in-frame clones and lacks some. The sample holds 150,000 to 160,000 clones; around 84% are singletons and the top ten take 2.1%. Sequencing used PBMCs. These receptors were obtained from a human donor in good health.

This clone appeared once. This same CDR3 is encoded by further DNA sequences in the sample. The chain carries TRBV14 and TRBJ1-1; D is perhaps TRBD1 (6 bases). Per germline, CDR1 SGHDN and CDR2 FVKESK. CDR3 length equals 14 residues. Trimming shortened V by 4 bases and J by 0 bases, and 9 bases separated the two germline ends. DNA of the CDR3: TGTGCCAGCAGCCTACAGGGTATGAACACTGAAGCTTTCTTT. Residues: CASSLQGMNTEAFF.

The V call is TRBV11-2, the J call TRBJ2-2, with D possibly being TRBD2 (6 bases). Germline values: CDR1 SGHAT, CDR2 FQNNGV. The germline V and J ends were trimmed by 4 bases and 2 bases, with 11 bases remaining between them. This CDR3 contains 15 residues. The CDR3 bases are TGTGCCAGCAGCTCGGGACTCCCAAACACCGGGGAGCTGTTTTTT. The encoded protein is CASSSGLPNTGELFF.

V and J are TRBV21-1 and TRBJ2-7; TRBD1 is the table's D call, not checked against the DNA. TRBV21-1 is assigned pseudogene status. CDR3 size: 11 residues. CDR3: CASGDRYEQYF. In DNA form, the CDR3 reads TGTGCCAGCGGCGACAGGTACGAGCAGTACTTC.

The gene calls are TRBV6-1 and TRBJ2-2; D unresolved. V was shortened by 4 bases and J by 2 bases, with 5 bases between the two germline ends. The CDR3 is 13 residues long. Germline values: CDR1 MNHNS, CDR2 SASEGT. The CDR3 protein is CASSATNTGELFF. CDR3 nucleotides: TGTGCCAGCAGTGCCACAAACACCGGGGAGCTGTTTTTT.

This clone was observed a single time. The chain recombines TRBV5-1 with TRBJ1-2; a weak D match, TRBD1 (6 bases). With 4 bases removed from V and 9 bases from J, the gap between germline ends came to 31 bases. Looked up from germline, CDR1 is SGHRS and CDR2 is YFSETQ. The CDR3 has 18 amino acids. CDR3 amino acids: CASSPGQNFYPVPMSYTF. CDR3 sequence (DNA): TGCGCCAGCAGCCCCGGACAGAACTTCTATCCAGTTCCTATGAGCTACACCTTC. The variable domain in full, with the rest retrieved from reference TRBV5-1 and TRBJ1-2, is KAGVTQTPRYLIKTRGQQVTLSCSPISGHRSVSWYQQTPGQGLQFLFEYFSETQRNKGNFPGRFSGRQFSNSRSEMNVSTLELGDSALYLCASSPGQNFYPVPMSYTFGSGTRLTVV.

The CDR3 here is CASAGQINTGGQPQHF. The DNA for the CDR3 is TGTGCCAGCGCGGGACAGATCAATACCGGCGGGCAGCCCCAGCATTTT. The chain has TRBV28 and TRBJ1-5; TRBD1 matches at 7 bases. With V trimmed by 8 bases and J by 7 bases, 17 bases remained unmatched. Germline values: CDR1 MDHEN, CDR2 SYDVKM. There are 16 residues in the CDR3.

The chain is built from TRBV4-3 and TRBJ1-3; 8 nucleotides match TRBD1. Losses at the gene ends were 8 bases for V and 4 bases for J; bases not matched to a gene: 4. The germline V gene has CDR1 LGHNA and CDR2 YSLEER. The CDR3 has 13 amino acids. The CDR3 loop is CASGTGSGNTIYF. CDR3 nucleotide sequence: TGCGCCAGCGGGACAGGATCCGGAAACACCATATATTTT.

The genes are TRBV5-1 and TRBJ1-2; 7 bases line up with TRBD1. The V gene end was trimmed by 2 bases and the J gene end by 4 bases; junction bases not matched to a gene: 2. The CDR3 covers 13 residues. The germline V gene encodes CDR1 SGHRS and CDR2 YFSETQ. Here the CDR3 reads CASSFGDSYGYTF. The CDR3 coding sequence is TGCGCCAGCAGCTTTGGGGACAGCTATGGCTACACCTTC.

This chain connects TRBV6-5 to TRBJ2-7, with 7 positions matching TRBD1. CDR3 length: 15 amino acids. Germline values: CDR1 MNHEY, CDR2 SVGAGI. With 0 bases clipped from V and 2 bases from J, the junction kept 4 bases outside the gene matches. The CDR3 DNA is TGTGCCAGCAGTTACTCCAGCGACAGGGCCTACGAGCAGTACTTC. It yields the protein CASSYSSDRAYEQYF.

This rearrangement joins TRBV11-2 to TRBJ1-6; D possibly corresponds to TRBD1 (6 bases). Per germline, CDR1 SGHAT and CDR2 FQNNGV. The CDR3 runs to 13 residues. V was trimmed by 3 bases and J by 11 bases, leaving 11 bases between them. The CDR3 bases are TGTGCCAGCAGCTTGGGACAACATACACCCCTCCACTTT. Protein: CASSLGQHTPLHF.

CDR3 sequence (DNA): TGTGCCAGCAGCTTAGGGGGGGTTTGGCAGTACTTC. This codes for CASSLGGVWQYF. J is TRBJ2-7 and V is TRBV11-2; maybe TRBD2 (6 bases). Trimming stripped 1 base from V and 9 bases from J, with 10 bases between. Germline assignment: CDR1 SGHAT and CDR2 FQNNGV. This CDR3 is built from 12 residues.

The chain is built from TRBV28 and TRBJ2-6; tentative D call: TRBD2 (5 bases). The CDR3 has 14 amino acids. Germline-derived CDR1 and CDR2 are MDHEN and SYDVKM. Trimming removed 4 bases from V and 3 bases from J, with 7 bases in between. CDR3: CASSSGIGANVLTF. The DNA for the CDR3 is TGTGCCAGCAGTTCGGGGATTGGGGCCAACGTCCTGACTTTC.

V usage is TRBV7-9 and J usage is TRBJ1-2, with TRBD1 matching 7 bases. The CDR3 is made up of 14 amino acids. Germline lookup yields CDR1 SEHNR and CDR2 FQNEAQ (reference sequence). With V trimmed by 0 bases and J by 8 bases, 6 bases remained unmatched. CDR3 in DNA: TGTGCCAGCAGCTTAGCGACGACAGGGAAGGGCTACACCTTC. Translating it yields CASSLATTGKGYTF.

The chain combines TRBV11-1 with TRBJ2-7; possible D gene TRBD1, 6 bases. Germline V gene sequence: CDR1 SGHAT, CDR2 FQDESV (reference sequence). The CDR3 length is 16 residues. Trimming shortened V by 0 bases and J by 0 bases, and 12 bases separated the two germline ends. Here the CDR3 DNA reads TGTGCCAGCAGCTTAGCGAGGCAGGGGAGCTCCTACGAGCAGTACTTC. This gives the protein CASSLARQGSSYEQYF.

This clone was recorded at least ten times. The V and J genes are TRBV7-2 and TRBJ1-1; 11 bases align to TRBD1. This CDR3 is built from 16 residues. The trim removed 1 base at V and 5 bases at J, leaving 6 bases unmatched. CDR1 and CDR2 (germline): SGHTA, FQGNSA. As DNA, the CDR3 is TGTGCCAGCAGCTTAGGTGGGACAGGGGGTCCAACTGAAGCTTTCTTT. As protein: CASSLGGTGGPTEAFF.

V gene TRBV5-4 combines with J gene TRBJ2-7; the D is unclear. Germline CDR1 and CDR2: SGHNT and YYREEE (reference sequence). V lost 5 bases and J 3 bases, leaving 15 bases between the germline ends. There are 14 residues in the CDR3. DNA of the CDR3: TGTGCCAGCAGTTTTGGGTTCGCGGACTACGAGCAGTACTTC. Translating gives CASSFGFADYEQYF. The full variable domain, completed using reference TRBV5-4 and TRBJ2-7, is ETGVTQSPTHLIKTRGQQVTLRCSSQSGHNTVSWYQQALGQGPQFIFQYYREEENGRGNFPPRFSGLQFPNYSSELNVNALELDDSALYLCASSFGFADYEQYFGPGTRLTVT.

This sequence joins TRBV28 and TRBJ1-5; D ambiguous. The CDR3 runs 16 residues. From germline, CDR1 is MDHEN and CDR2 SYDVKM. V shed 4 bases and J shed 0 bases, with 13 bases lying between them. The CDR3 nucleotides are TGTGCCAGCAGTTCGGTTCCCACTTATAGCAATCAGCCCCAGCATTTT. It specifies CASSSVPTYSNQPQHF.

The rearrangement joins TRBV11-1 to TRBJ1-3; TRBD1 is a possible D gene (5 bases). The germline V gene has CDR1 SGHAT and CDR2 FQDESV (reference sequence). The length of the CDR3 is 16 residues. V lost 2 bases and J lost 4, with 15 bases in between. CDR3 nucleotide sequence: TGTGCCAGCAGCTTAAAAGGACAAGTGCTCGGAAACACCATATATTTT. Its translation is CASSLKGQVLGNTIYF.

The chain has TRBV13 and TRBJ1-2, with TRBD1 identical over 8 bases. CDR1 PRHDT and CDR2 FYEKMQ come from the germline V gene (reference sequence). The ends lost 5 bases at V and 6 bases at J; junction bases unmatched: 8. The CDR3 is 14 amino acids. The CDR3 loop reads CASSPQTGDHGYTF. The CDR3 bases are TGTGCCAGCAGCCCTCAGACAGGGGATCATGGCTACACCTTC.

This clone was seen only once. The J gene is TRBJ1-1, the V gene TRBV6-1; 7 bases line up with TRBD1. Losses at the gene ends were 4 bases for V and 0 bases for J; bases not matched to a gene: 11. From germline, CDR1 is MNHNS and CDR2 SASEGT. CDR3 size: 17 residues. The CDR3 DNA reads TGTGCCAGCAGTGGGGCCGGGACAGAACTTATGAACACTGAAGCTTTCTTT. The encoded protein is CASSGAGTELMNTEAFF.

The rearrangement uses TRBV11-2 and TRBJ2-5, with D uncertain. Germline loops: CDR1 SGHAT, CDR2 FQNNGV. CDR3 size: 11 residues. Deletions cut 5 bases from V and 3 bases from J, with 4 bases between. The CDR3 region has the DNA TGTGCCAGCAGCCTTAAAGAGACCCAGTACTTC. It encodes CASSLKETQYF.

The CDR3 nucleotides read TGCGCCAGCAGCCAGCCCCCCTCAGGTTCTGGGGCCAACGTCCTGACTTTC. It translates to CASSQPPSGSGANVLTF. The genes are TRBV4-3 and TRBJ2-6, with no clear D. CDR1 and CDR2 (germline): LGHNA, YSLEER. V lost 3 bases and J lost 1, with 13 bases in between. CDR3 length: 17 amino acids.

In DNA, the CDR3 is TGTGCCAGTAGTAACCCGGGACAGGGAAATCAGCCCCAGCATTTT. Translation gives CASSNPGQGNQPQHF. The chain links TRBV19 to TRBJ1-5, with TRBD1 matching over 9 bases. The CDR3 length is 15 residues. Germline-derived CDR1 and CDR2 are LNHDA and SQIVND (reference sequence). The J segment lost 4 bases and the V segment lost 4 bases, leaving 5 bases of the junction unmatched.

The chain joins TRBV7-9 to TRBJ2-3, with 8 bases aligning to TRBD1. CDR1 SEHNR and CDR2 FQNEAQ come from the germline V gene (reference sequence). The trim removed 5 bases at V and 2 bases at J, leaving 6 bases unmatched. The CDR3 is made up of 15 amino acids. This CDR3 reads CASSPKGQDTDTQYF. CDR3 in DNA: TGTGCCAGCAGCCCAAAGGGACAGGACACAGATACGCAGTATTTT.

The gene calls are TRBV7-9 and TRBJ2-7; TRBD1 matches at 9 bases. The V segment lost 5 bases and the J segment 5 bases; nucleotides outside the gene matches: 10. CDR3 length: 15 amino acids. Germline lookup yields CDR1 SEHNR and CDR2 FQNEAQ (reference sequence). The CDR3, as DNA: TGTGCCAGCAGCCTAAAACCGGGACAGGGTAACGAGCAGTACTTC. Translated: CASSLKPGQGNEQYF.

The V and J genes are TRBV15 and TRBJ2-2; a possible D gene is TRBD2 (5 bases). V was pared by 5 bases and J by 8 bases, with 9 bases between. This CDR3 is 12 amino acids long. The germline gives CDR1 LNHNV, CDR2 YYDKDF (reference sequence). CDR3 sequence: CATSARAGELFF. For the CDR3, the DNA is TGTGCCACCAGCGCGAGGGCAGGGGAGCTGTTTTTT.